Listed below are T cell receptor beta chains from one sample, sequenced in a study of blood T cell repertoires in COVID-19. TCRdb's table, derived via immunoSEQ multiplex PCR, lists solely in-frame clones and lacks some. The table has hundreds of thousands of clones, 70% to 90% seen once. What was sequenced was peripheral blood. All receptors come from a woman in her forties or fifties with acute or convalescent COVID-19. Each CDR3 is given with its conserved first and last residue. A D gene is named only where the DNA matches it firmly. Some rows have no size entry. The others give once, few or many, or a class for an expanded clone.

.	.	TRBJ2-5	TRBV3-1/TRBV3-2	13	CASSLRTEETQYF	TGTGCCAGCAGCCTCCGGACAGAAGAGACCCAGTACTTC
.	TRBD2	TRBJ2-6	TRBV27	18	CASSLSRAGVSGANVLTF	TGTGCCAGCAGTTTATCTAGAGCGGGAGTGTCTGGGGCCAACGTCCTGACTTTC
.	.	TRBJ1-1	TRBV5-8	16	CASSSPGALWRTEAFF	TGTGCCAGCAGCTCCCCAGGGGCACTATGGAGGACTGAAGCTTTCTTT
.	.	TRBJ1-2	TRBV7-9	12	CASSLLNYGYTF	TGTGCCAGCAGCTTATTAAACTATGGCTACACCTTC
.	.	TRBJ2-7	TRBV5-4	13	CASSPRSGDEQYF	TGTGCCAGCAGCCCGCGGTCGGGGGACGAGCAGTACTTC
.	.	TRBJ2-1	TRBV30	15	CAWKGPERLINEQFF	TGTGCCTGGAAGGGTCCCGAGCGGTTGATCAATGAGCAGTTCTTC
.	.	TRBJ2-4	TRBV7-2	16	CASSHLQGRGEDIQYF	TGTGCCAGCAGCCACCTACAGGGGCGCGGGGAAGACATTCAGTACTTC
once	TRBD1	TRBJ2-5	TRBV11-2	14	CASSLGQGAETQYF	TGTGCCAGCAGCTTGGGACAGGGGGCAGAGACCCAGTACTTC
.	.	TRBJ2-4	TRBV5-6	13	CASSLGRGNIQYF	TGTGCCAGCAGCTTGGGTAGGGGAAACATTCAGTACTTC
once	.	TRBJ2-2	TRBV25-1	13	CATRLGNTGELFF	TGTGCCACCCGACTAGGGAACACCGGGGAGCTGTTTTTT
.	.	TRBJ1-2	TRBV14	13	CASSQYSSYGYTF	TGTGCCAGCAGCCAGTACAGTAGCTATGGCTACACCTTC
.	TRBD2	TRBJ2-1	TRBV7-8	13	CASSSREGHEQFF	TGTGCCAGCAGCTCAAGGGAGGGCCATGAGCAGTTCTTC
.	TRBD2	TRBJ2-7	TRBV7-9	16	CASSLAGQGGTYEQYF	TGTGCCAGCAGCTTAGCAGGCCAGGGAGGGACCTACGAGCAGTACTTC
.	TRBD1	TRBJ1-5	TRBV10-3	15	CAISEGTGVNQPQHF	TGTGCCATCAGTGAGGGGACAGGGGTCAATCAGCCCCAGCATTTT
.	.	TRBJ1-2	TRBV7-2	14	CASSLVQGNYGYTF	TGTGCCAGCAGCTTAGTGCAGGGTAACTATGGCTACACCTTC
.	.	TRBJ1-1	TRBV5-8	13	CASSLKRDTEAFF	TGTGCCAGCAGCTTGAAGAGAGACACTGAAGCTTTCTTT
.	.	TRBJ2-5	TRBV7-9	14	CASSFIGAQETQYF	TGTGCCAGCAGCTTTATAGGGGCCCAAGAGACCCAGTACTTC
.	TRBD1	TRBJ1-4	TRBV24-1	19	CATSDLGLGQWGENEKLFF	TGTGCCACCAGTGACCTCGGCCTGGGACAGTGGGGCGAAAATGAAAAACTGTTTTTT
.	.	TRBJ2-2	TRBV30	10	CAWGRRELFF	TGTGCCTGGGGGCGTCGGGAGCTGTTTTTT
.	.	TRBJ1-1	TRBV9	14	CASSVGQVTAEAFF	TGTGCCAGCAGCGTAGGACAGGTCACCGCTGAAGCTTTCTTT
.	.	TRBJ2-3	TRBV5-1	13	CASTLEGTDTQYF	TGCGCCAGCACCCTCGAGGGAACAGATACGCAGTATTTT
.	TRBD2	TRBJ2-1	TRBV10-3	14	CAIRGLAGVNEQFF	TGTGCCATCAGGGGACTAGCGGGAGTCAATGAGCAGTTCTTC
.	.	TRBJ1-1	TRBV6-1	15	CASSEVGGWYTEAFF	TGTGCCAGCAGTGAAGTTGGGGGCTGGTACACTGAAGCTTTCTTT
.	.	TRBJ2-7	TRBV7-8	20	CASSLEKRGIVGDPSYEQYF	TGTGCCAGCAGCTTAGAAAAGAGGGGGATCGTAGGGGATCCCTCCTACGAGCAGTACTTC
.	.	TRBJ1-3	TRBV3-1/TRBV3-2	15	CASSPDRSPGNTIYF	TGTGCCAGCAGCCCGGACAGATCGCCTGGAAACACCATATATTTT
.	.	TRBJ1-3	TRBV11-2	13	CASSFDRGNTIYF	TGTGCCAGCAGCTTCGACAGAGGAAACACCATATATTTT
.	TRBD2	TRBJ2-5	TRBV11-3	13	CASSSGEGETQYF	TGTGCCAGCAGCTCCGGGGAGGGGGAGACCCAGTACTTC
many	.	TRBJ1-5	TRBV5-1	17	CASSLPTGSHSNQPQHF	TGCGCCAGCAGCTTACCCACAGGATCCCATAGCAATCAGCCCCAGCATTTT
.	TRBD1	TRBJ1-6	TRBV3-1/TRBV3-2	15	CASSLGQAYNSPLHF	TGTGCCAGCAGCCTGGGACAGGCCTATAATTCACCCCTCCACTTT
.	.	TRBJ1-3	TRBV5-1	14	CASSLGVTGNTIYF	TGCGCCAGCAGCTTGGGAGTTACTGGAAACACCATATATTTT
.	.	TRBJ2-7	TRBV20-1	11	CSARAPYEQYF	TGCAGTGCTAGAGCCCCTTACGAGCAGTACTTC
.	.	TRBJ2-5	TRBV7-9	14	CASSNQGFLETQYF	TGTGCCAGCAGCAATCAGGGGTTCTTAGAGACCCAGTACTTC
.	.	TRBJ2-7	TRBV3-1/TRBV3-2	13	CASSQPGSPGQYF	TGTGCCAGCAGCCAACCCGGCTCCCCGGGGCAGTACTTC
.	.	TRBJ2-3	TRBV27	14	CASSLREGTDTQYF	TGTGCCAGCAGTTTGAGGGAGGGCACAGATACGCAGTATTTT
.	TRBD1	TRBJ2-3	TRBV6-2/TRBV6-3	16	CASSYVRDRATDTQYF	TGTGCCAGCAGTTACGTACGGGACAGGGCTACAGATACGCAGTATTTT
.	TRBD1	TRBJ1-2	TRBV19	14	CASSIPGQGGGYTF	TGTGCCAGTAGTATCCCCGGACAGGGAGGTGGCTACACCTTC
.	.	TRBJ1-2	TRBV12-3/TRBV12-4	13	CASSFADNYGYTF	TGTGCCAGCAGTTTTGCAGATAACTATGGCTACACCTTC
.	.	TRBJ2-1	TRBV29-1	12	CSVEREVSGQFF	TGCAGCGTTGAGCGAGAGGTCTCGGGGCAGTTCTTC
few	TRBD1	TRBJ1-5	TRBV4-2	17	CASSQSAGTGSHQPQHF	TGTGCCAGCAGCCAGTCAGCCGGGACAGGGTCCCATCAGCCCCAGCATTTT
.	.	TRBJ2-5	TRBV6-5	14	CASSTLTGTETQYF	TGTGCCAGCAGCACACTCACAGGGACGGAGACCCAGTACTTC
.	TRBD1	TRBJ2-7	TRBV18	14	CASSPEQGHSEQYF	TGTGCCAGCTCACCAGAACAGGGGCACTCCGAGCAGTACTTC
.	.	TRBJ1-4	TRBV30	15	CAWSANGGAREKLFF	TGTGCCTGGAGTGCAAACGGGGGGGCGAGGGAAAAACTGTTTTTT
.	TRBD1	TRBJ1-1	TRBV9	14	CASSVGDRGTEAFF	TGTGCCAGCAGCGTAGGGGACAGGGGTACTGAAGCTTTCTTT
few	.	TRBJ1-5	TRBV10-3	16	CAISEKAGGSNQPQHF	TGTGCCATCAGTGAGAAGGCGGGGGGTAGCAATCAGCCCCAGCATTTT
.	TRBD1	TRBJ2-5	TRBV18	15	CASSPGQGNQETQYF	TGTGCCAGCTCACCGGGACAGGGCAACCAAGAGACCCAGTACTTC
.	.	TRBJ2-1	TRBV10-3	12	CAISEVDNEQFF	TGTGCCATCAGTGAGGTAGACAATGAGCAGTTCTTC
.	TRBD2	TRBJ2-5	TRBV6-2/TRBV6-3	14	CASSRLAGEETQYF	TGTGCCAGCAGCCGACTAGCGGGAGAGGAGACCCAGTACTTC
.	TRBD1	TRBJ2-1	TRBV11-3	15	CASSWSAGGYNEQFF	TGTGCCAGCAGCTGGAGCGCAGGGGGATACAATGAGCAGTTCTTC
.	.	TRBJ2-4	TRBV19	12	CASSSLIGPQYF	TGTGCCAGTAGTAGTCTTATTGGGCCTCAGTACTTC
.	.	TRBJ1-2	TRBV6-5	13	CASSPSRIGGYTF	TGTGCCAGCAGTCCGTCGAGGATAGGCGGCTACACCTTC
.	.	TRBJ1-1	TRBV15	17	CATSRDLRGPGNTEAFF	TGTGCCACCAGCAGAGATCTTAGGGGCCCAGGGAACACTGAAGCTTTCTTT
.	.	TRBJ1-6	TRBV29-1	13	CSVRATSGSPLHF	TGCAGCGTTAGGGCTACTAGTGGTTCACCCCTCCACTTT
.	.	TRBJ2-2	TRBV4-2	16	CASSQPGAGNTGELFF	TGTGCCAGCAGCCAACCAGGCGCGGGAAACACCGGGGAGCTGTTTTTT
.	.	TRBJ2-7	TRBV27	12	CASRFRGGEQYF	TGTGCCAGCAGGTTCAGGGGCGGCGAGCAGTACTTC
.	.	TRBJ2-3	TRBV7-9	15	CASSSDSANIDTQYF	TGTGCCAGCAGCTCGGACAGCGCAAATATAGATACGCAGTATTTT
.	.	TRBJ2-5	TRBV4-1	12	CASSQGGETQYF	TGCGCCAGCAGCCAAGGCGGAGAGACCCAGTACTTC
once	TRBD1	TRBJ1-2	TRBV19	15	CASKETGPSNYGYTF	TGTGCCAGTAAAGAGACAGGGCCGTCTAACTATGGCTACACCTTC